This TCR beta chain was profiled in a study of shared T cell receptors in the human thymus. Generated by immunoSEQ multiplex PCR, the TCRdb table keeps only in-frame clones and is missing some. The sample comprises 500,000 to 550,000 clones, around 82% of which are singletons, and around 0.013% rests with the top ten. This CDR3 comprises 12 residues. V was clipped by 0 bases and J by 2 bases, with 5 bases between them. Germline V gene lookup returns CDR1 GTSNPN and CDR2 SVGIG (reference sequence). This sample was also put to use in a study of human thymus T cells. In that study: Thymus specimens were resections from corrective heart surgery. In thymic and blood repertoires alike, V and J usage looked biased. The related literature has documented a marked overlap of thymic repertoires among unrelated individuals.

The rearrangement links TRBV30 to TRBJ2-7; D is unclear. This sequence was found in a boy under three years old with a congenital heart defect. Input material: thymocytes. CDR3 coding DNA: TGTGCCTGGAGTGTACACACCTACGAGCAGTACTTC. Translation: CAWSVHTYEQYF.